This TCR beta chain was sequenced during a study of graft-versus-host responses after intestinal transplantation. From germline, CDR1 is SGHRS and CDR2 YFSETQ. J lost 8 bases, V lost 1 base, and 4 bases had no gene match. The CDR3 has 13 amino acids. Assay: immunoSEQ multiplex PCR; the TCRdb copy retains only in-frame clones and omits some. Among 96,000 or so clones listed, more than 85% were seen once. Study results and limitations: GvH clones were identified in recipient marrow, with some first appearing in ileum or blood.

On this clone: Its target is unknown.

The sequences come from unstimulated CD4+ T cells sorted from spleen or lymph node cells, collected before intestinal transplant. The source is a human donor who received an intestinal transplant. The chain has TRBV5-1 and TRBJ1-2; TRBD1 matches 8 bases. The CDR3 DNA reads TGCGCCAGCAGCTTGACAGGGGGAGAGGGCTACACCTTC. Encoded protein: CASSLTGGEGYTF.